The entry that follows covers one T cell receptor beta chain sequence. Its cognate antigen is unknown. Germline trimming cut 2 bases from V and 0 bases from J; bases unmatched to any gene: 9. Germline lookup yields CDR1 SGHTA and CDR2 FQGNSA. The CDR3 spans 17 residues. This sample stems from a study of shared clonotypes between healthy human individuals. Points from the study as a whole: Represented diversity (both genetic and exposure-history) was limited by the small number of donors.

Both subsets, CD45RA+ naive and CD45RA-negative memory, were split from the CD4+ cells. Assay execution took place at the deep level. Assay used: immunoSEQ multiplex PCR; TCRdb lists only in-frame clones, some missing. The data hold 550,000 to 850,000 clones, with roughly 72% observed a single time. The receptor comes from a young woman in good health. This chain connects TRBV7-2 to TRBJ2-7; TRBD2 aligns across 8 bases. The sample comprised memory CD4+ T cells sorted from blood. Specified subset: CD45RA-negative fraction. The CDR3 DNA reads TGTGCCAGCAGCTTACAGATCTTAGCGGGAAACTCCTACGAGCAGTACTTC. Translated, it gives CASSLQILAGNSYEQYF.